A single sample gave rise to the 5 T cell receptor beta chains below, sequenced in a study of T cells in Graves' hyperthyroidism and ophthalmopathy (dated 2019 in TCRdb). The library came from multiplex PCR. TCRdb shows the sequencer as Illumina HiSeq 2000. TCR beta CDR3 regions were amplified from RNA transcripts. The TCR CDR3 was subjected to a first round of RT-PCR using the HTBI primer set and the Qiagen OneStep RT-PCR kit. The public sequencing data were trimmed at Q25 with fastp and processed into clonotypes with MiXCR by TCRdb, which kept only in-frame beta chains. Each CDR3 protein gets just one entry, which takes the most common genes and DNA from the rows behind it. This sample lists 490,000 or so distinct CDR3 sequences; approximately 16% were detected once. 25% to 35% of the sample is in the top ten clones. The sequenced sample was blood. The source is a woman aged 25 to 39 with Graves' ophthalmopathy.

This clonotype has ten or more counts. The CDR3 protein is CASSRQDRGLRTEAFF. The DNA for the CDR3 is TGTGCCAGCTCACGACAGGACAGGGGGCTTAGGACTGAAGCTTTCTTT. The J gene is TRBJ1-1, the V gene TRBV18; 11 bases fit TRBD1. CDR1 KGHSH and CDR2 LQKENI come from the germline V gene. V dropped 4 bases and J dropped 5; count of bases not matched to a gene: 9. There are 16 residues in the CDR3.

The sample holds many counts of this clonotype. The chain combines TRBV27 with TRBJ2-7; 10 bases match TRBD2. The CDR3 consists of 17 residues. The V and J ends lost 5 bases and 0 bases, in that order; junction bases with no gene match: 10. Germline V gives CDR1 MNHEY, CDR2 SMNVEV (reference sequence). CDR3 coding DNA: TGTGCCAGCAGTGCCCGAAGGACTAGCGGAAGCTCCTACGAGCAGTACTTC. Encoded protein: CASSARRTSGSSYEQYF.

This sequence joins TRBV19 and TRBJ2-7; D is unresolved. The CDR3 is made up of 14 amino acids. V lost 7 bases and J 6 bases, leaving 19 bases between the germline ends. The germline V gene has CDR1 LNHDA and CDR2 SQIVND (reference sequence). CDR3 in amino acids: CASTASLRFGEQYF. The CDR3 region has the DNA TGTGCCAGTACTGCCTCCCTCAGGTTTGGCGAGCAGTACTTC.

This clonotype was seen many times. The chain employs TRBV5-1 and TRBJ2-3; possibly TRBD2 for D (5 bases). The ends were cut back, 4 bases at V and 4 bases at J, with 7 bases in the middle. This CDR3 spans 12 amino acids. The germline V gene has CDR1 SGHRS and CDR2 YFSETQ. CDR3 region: CASSQEADTQYF. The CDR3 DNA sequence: TGCGCCAGCAGCCAGGAGGCAGATACGCAGTATTTT. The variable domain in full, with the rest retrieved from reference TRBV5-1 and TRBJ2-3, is KAGVTQTPRYLIKTRGQQVTLSCSPISGHRSVSWYQQTPGQGLQFLFEYFSETQRNKGNFPGRFSGRQFSNSRSEMNVSTLELGDSALYLCASSQEADTQYFGPGTRLTVL.

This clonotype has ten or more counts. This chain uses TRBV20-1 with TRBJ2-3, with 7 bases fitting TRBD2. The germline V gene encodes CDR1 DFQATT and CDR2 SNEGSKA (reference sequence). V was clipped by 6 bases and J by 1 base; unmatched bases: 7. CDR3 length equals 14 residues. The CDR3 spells CSAPAGVGTDTQYF. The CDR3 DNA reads TGCAGTGCCCCGGCGGGGGTGGGCACAGATACGCAGTATTTT.